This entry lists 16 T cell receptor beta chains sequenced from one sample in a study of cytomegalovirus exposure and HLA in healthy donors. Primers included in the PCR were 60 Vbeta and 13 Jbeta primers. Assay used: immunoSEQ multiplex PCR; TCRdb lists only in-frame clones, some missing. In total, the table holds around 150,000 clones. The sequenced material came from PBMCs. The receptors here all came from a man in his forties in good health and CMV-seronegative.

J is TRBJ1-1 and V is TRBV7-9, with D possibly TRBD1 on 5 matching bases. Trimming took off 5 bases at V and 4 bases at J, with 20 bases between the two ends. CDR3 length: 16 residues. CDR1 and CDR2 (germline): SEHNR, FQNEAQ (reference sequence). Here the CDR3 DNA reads TGTGCCAGCAGCATTATGGGTGTGGTAGGGGCCACTGAAGCTTTCTTT. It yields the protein CASSIMGVVGATEAFF.

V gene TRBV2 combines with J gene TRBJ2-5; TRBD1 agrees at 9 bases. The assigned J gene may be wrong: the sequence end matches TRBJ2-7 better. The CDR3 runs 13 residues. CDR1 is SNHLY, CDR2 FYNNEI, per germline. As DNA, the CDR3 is TGTGCCATCTCCGACAGGGGGGACTACGAGCAGTACTTC. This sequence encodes CAISDRGDYEQYF.

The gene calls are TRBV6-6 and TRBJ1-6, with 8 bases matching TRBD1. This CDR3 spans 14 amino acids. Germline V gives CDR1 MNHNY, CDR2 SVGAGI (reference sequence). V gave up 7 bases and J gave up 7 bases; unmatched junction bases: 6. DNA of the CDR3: TGTGCCAGCACTGACAGGGGTGGAAATTCACCCCTCCACTTT. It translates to CASTDRGGNSPLHF.

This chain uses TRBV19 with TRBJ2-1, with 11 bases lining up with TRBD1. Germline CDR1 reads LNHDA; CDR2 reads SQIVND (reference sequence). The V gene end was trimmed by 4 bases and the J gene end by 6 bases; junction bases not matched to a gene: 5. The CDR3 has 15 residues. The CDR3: CASSTGTGGSNEQFF. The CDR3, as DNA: TGTGCCAGTAGTACCGGGACAGGGGGATCCAATGAGCAGTTCTTC. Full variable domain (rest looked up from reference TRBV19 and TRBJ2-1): DGGITQSPKYLFRKEGQNVTLSCEQNLNHDAMYWYRQDPGQGLRLIYYSQIVNDFQKGDIAEGYSVSREKKESFPLTVTSAQKNPTAFYLCASSTGTGGSNEQFFGPGTRLTVL.

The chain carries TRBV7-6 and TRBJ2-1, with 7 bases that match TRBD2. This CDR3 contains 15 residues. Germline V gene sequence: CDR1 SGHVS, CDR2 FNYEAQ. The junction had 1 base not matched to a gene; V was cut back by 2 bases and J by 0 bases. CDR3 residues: CASSLTGGSYNEQFF. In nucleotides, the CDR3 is TGTGCCAGCAGCTTAACGGGGGGCTCCTACAATGAGCAGTTCTTC.

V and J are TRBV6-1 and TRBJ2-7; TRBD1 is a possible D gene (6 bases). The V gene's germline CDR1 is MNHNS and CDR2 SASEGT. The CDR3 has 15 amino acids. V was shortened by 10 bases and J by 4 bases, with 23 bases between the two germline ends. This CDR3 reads CATTTKDSPSYEQYF. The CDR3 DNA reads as TGTGCCACCACGACAAAGGACAGTCCGTCGTACGAGCAGTACTTC.

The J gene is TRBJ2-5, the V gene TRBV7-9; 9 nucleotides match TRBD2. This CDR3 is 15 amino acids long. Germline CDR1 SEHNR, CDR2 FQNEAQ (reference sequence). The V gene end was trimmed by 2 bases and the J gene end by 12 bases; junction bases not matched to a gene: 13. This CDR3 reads CASSLLMLAGIPKYF. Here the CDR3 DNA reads TGTGCCAGCAGCTTATTGATGCTAGCGGGGATACCGAAGTACTTC.

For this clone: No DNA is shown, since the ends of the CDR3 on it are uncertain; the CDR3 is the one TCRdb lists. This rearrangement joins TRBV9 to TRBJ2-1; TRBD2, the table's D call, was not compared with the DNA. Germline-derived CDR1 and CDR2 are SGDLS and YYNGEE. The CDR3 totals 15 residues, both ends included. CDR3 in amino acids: CASSVGGGASAVRFF.

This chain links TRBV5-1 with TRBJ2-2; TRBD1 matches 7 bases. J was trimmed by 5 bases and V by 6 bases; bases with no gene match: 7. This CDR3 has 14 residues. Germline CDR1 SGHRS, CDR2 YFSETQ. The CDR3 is CASNPGQKTGELFF. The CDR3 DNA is TGCGCCAGCAACCCGGGACAGAAAACCGGGGAGCTGTTTTTT.

This CDR3 is CASSLASGDSYEQYF. CDR3 coding DNA: TGCGCCAGCAGCTTGGCTAGCGGGGACTCCTACGAGCAGTACTTC. The rearrangement links TRBV5-1 to TRBJ2-7; TRBD2 matches 9 bases. Germline V CDR1 and CDR2: SGHRS, YFSETQ. The CDR3 is made up of 15 amino acids. V lost 0 bases to trimming and J lost 0 bases; unmatched junction nucleotides: 1.

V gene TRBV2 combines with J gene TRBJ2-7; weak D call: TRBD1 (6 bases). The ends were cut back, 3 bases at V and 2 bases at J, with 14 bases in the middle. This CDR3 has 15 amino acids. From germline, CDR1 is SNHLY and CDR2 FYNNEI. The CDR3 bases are TGTGCCAGCAGTGAGATACAGGGAAGGGCCTACGAGCAGTACTTC. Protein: CASSEIQGRAYEQYF.

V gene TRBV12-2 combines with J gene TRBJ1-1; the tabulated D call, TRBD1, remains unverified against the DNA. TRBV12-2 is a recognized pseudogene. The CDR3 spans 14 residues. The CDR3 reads CASRFGQMNTEAFF. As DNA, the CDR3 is TGTGCAAGTCGCTTTGGACAGATGAACACTGAAGCTTTCTTT.

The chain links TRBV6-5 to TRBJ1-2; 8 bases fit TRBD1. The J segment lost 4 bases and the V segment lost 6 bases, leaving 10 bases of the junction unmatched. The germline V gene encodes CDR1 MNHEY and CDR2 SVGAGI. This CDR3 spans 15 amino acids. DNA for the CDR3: TGTGCCAGCAGGAGTCTGGACAGGGTACTCTATGGCTACACCTTC. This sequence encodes CASRSLDRVLYGYTF.

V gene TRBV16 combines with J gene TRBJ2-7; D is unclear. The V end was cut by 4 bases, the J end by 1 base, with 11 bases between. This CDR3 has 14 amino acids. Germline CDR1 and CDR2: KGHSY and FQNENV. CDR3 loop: CASSRQTPSYEQYF. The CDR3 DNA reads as TGTGCCAGCAGCCGCCAAACACCTTCCTACGAGCAGTACTTC.

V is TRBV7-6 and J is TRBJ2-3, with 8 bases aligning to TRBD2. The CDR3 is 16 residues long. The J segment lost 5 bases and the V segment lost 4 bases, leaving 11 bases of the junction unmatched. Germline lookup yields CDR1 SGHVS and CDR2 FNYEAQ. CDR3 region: CASSSPMGGGIDTQYF. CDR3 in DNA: TGTGCCAGCAGCTCACCCATGGGCGGGGGGATAGATACGCAGTATTTT.

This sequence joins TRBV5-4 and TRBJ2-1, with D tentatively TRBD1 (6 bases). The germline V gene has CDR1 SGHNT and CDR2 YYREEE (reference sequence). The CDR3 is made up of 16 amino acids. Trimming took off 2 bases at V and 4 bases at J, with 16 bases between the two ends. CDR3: CASSFSGTRTYNEQFF. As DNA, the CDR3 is TGTGCCAGCAGCTTTTCCGGGACACGGACTTACAATGAGCAGTTCTTC.